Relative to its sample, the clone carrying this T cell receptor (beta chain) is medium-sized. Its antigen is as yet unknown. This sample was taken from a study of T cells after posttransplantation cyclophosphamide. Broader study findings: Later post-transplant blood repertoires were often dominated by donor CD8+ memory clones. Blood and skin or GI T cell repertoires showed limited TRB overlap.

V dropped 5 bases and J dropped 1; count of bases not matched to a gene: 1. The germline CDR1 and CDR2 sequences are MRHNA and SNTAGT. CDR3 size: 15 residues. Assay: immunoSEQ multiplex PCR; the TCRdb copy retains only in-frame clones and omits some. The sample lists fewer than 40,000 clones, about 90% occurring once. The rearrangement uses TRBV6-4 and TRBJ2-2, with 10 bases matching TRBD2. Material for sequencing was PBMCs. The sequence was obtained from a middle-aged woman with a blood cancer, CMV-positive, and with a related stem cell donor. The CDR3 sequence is CASSRTSGNTGELFF. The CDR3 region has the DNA TGTGCCAGCAGTCGGACTAGCGGGAACACCGGGGAGCTGTTTTTT.